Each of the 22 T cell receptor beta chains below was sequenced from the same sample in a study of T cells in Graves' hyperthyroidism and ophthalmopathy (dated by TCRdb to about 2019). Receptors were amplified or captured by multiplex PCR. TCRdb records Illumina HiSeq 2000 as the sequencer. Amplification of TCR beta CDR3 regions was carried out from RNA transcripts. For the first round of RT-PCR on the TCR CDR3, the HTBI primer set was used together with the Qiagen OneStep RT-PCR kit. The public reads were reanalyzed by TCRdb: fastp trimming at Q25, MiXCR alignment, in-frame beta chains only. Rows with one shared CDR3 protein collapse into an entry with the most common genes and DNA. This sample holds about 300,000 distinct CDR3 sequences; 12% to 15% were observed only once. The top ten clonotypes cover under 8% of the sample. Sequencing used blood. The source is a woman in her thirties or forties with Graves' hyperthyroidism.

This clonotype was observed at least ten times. The CDR3 is CSARDGMSPDGSPLHF. CDR3 nucleotide sequence: TGCAGTGCTAGAGACGGGATGTCCCCGGATGGTTCACCCCTCCACTTT. The rearrangement joins TRBV20-1 to TRBJ1-6; D unresolved. V lost 0 bases and J lost 9, with 18 bases in between. From germline, CDR1 is DFQATT and CDR2 SNEGSKA (reference sequence). CDR3 length: 16 amino acids.

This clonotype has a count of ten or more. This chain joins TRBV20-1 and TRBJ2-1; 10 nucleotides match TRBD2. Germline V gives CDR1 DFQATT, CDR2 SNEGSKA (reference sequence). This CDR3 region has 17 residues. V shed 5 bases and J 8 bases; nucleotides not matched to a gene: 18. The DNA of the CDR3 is TGCAGTGCTCAGCCTCCTCTAGCGGGAGCTACTGTCTATGAGCAGTTCTTC. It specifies CSAQPPLAGATVYEQFF.

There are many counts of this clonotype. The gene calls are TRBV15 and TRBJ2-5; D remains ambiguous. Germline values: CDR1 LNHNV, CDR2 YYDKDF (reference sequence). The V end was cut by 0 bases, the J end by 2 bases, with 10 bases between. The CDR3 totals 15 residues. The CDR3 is CATSRDPQAQETQYF. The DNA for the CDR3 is TGTGCCACCAGCAGAGATCCCCAGGCACAAGAGACCCAGTACTTC.

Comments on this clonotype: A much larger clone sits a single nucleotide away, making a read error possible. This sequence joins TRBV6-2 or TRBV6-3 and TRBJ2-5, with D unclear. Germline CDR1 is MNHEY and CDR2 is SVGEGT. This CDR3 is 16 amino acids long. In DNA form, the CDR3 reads TGTGCCAGCACTTACTCGATCGGCCGAGCCAAAGAGACCCAGTACTTC. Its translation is CASTYSIGRAKETQYF.

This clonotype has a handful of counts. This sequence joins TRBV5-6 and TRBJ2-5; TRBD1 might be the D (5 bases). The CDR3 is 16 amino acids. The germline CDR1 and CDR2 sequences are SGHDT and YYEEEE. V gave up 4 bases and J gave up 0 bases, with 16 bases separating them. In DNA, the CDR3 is TGTGCCAGCAGCCAGTTGGGTAGGGGTTACCAAGAGACCCAGTACTTC. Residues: CASSQLGRGYQETQYF. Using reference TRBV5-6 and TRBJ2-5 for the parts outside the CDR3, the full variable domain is DAGVTQSPTHLIKTRGQQVTLRCSPKSGHDTVSWYQQALGQGPQFIFQYYEEEERQRGNFPDRFSGHQFPNYSSELNVNALLLGDSALYLCASSQLGRGYQETQYFGPGTRLLVL.

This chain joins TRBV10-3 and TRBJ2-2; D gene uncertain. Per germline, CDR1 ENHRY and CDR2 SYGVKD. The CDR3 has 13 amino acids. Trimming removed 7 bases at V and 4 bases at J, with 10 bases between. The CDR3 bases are TGTGCCATCAAAGACTTCCGCACCGGGGAGCTGTTTTTT. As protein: CAIKDFRTGELFF.

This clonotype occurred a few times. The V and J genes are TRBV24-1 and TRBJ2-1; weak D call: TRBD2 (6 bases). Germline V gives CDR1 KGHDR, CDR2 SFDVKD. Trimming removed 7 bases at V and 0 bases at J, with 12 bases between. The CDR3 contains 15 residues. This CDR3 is CATSPGDTSYNEQFF. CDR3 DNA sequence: TGTGCCACCAGCCCGGGGGATACCTCCTACAATGAGCAGTTCTTC.

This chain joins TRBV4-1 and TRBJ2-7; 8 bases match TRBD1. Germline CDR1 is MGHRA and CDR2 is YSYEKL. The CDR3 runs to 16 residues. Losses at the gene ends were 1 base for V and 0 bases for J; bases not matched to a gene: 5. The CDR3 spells CASSQGTGLSSYEQYF. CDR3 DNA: TGCGCCAGCAGCCAAGGGACAGGGTTAAGCTCCTACGAGCAGTACTTC.

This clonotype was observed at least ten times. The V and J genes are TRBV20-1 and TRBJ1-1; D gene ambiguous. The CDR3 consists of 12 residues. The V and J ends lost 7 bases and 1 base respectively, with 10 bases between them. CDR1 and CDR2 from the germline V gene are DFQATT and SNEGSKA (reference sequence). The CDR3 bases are TGCAGTGTTCCCAGGAGGAACACTGAAGCTTTCTTT. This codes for CSVPRRNTEAFF.

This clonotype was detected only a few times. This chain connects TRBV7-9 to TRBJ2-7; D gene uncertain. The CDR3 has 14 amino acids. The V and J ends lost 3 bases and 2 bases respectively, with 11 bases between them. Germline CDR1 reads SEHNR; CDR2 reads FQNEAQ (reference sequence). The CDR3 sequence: CASSLSRSAYEQYF. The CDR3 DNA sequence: TGTGCCAGCAGCTTGTCCAGGTCGGCCTACGAGCAGTACTTC. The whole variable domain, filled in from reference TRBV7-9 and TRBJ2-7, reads DTGVSQNPRHKITKRGQNVTFRCDPISEHNRLYWYRQTLGQGPEFLTYFQNEAQLEKSRLLSDRFSAERPKGSFSTLEIQRTEQGDSAMYLCASSLSRSAYEQYFGPGTRLTVT.

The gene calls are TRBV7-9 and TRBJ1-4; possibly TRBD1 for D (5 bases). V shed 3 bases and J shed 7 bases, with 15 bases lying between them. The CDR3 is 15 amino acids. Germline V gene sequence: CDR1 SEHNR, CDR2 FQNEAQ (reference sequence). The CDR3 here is CASSFARGIGEKLFF. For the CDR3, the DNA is TGTGCCAGCAGCTTTGCAAGGGGAATCGGTGAAAAACTGTTTTTT.

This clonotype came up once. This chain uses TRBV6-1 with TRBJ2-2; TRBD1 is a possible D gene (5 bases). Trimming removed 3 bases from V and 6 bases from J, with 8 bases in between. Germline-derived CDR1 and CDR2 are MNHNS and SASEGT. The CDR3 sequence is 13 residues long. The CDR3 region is CASSDRGSGELFF. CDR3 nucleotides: TGTGCCAGCAGTGATAGGGGCTCCGGGGAGCTGTTTTTT.

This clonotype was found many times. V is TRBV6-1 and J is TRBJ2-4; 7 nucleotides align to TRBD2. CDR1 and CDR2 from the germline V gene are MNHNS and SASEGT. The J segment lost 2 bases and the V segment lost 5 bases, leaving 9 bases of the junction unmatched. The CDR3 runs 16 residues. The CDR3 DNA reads TGTGCCAGCAGTTTCGGCGGGAGCGGGCCCAAAAACATTCAGTACTTC. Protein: CASSFGGSGPKNIQYF.

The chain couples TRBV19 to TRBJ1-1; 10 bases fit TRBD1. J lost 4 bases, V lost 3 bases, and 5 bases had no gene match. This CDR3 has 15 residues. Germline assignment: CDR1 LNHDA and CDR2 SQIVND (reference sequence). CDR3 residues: CASSIPDRGLTEAFF. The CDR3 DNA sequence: TGTGCCAGTAGTATCCCCGACAGGGGGCTCACTGAAGCTTTCTTT.

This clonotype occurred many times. The DNA of the CDR3 is TGTGCCAGCAGCCAAGCGCGGGAGACGAGTAATGAGCAGTTCTTC. This translates into CASSQARETSNEQFF. The chain carries TRBV3-1 and TRBJ2-1; TRBD2 matches 7 bases. From germline, CDR1 is LGHDT and CDR2 YNNKEL (reference sequence). This CDR3 contains 15 residues. V lost 1 base to trimming and J lost 7 bases; unmatched junction nucleotides: 7.

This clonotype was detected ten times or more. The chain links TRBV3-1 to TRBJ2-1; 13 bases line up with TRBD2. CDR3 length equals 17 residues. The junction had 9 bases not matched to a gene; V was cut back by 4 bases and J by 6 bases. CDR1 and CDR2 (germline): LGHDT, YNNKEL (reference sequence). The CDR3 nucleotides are TGTGCCAGCAGCCGTTGGACTAGCGGGAGAGGCGGCAATGAGCAGTTCTTC. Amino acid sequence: CASSRWTSGRGGNEQFF.

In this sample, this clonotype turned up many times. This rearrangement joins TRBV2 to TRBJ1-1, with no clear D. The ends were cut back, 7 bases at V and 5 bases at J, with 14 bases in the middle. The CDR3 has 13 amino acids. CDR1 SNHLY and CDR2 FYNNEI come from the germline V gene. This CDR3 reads CASTESFRTEAFF. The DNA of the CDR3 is TGTGCCAGCACCGAGTCTTTTAGGACTGAAGCTTTCTTT.

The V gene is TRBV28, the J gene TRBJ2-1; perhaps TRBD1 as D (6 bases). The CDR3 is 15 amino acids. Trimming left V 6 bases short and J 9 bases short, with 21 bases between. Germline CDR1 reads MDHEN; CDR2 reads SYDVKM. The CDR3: CASRTGTPRRGEQFF. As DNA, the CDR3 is TGTGCCAGCAGGACCGGGACACCAAGGCGTGGTGAGCAGTTCTTC.

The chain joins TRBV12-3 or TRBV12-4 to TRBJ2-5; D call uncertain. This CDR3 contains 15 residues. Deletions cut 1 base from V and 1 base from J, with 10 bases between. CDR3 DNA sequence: TGTGCCAGCAGTTTAGACCTGACGGCCCAAGAGACCCAGTACTTC. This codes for CASSLDLTAQETQYF.

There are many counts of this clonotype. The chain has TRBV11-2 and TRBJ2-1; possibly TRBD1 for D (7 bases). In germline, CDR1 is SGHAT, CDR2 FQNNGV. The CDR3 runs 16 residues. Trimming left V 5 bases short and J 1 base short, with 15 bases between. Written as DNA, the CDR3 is TGTGCCAGCAGCACTCCTCAGGGGGGTTCCTACAATGAGCAGTTCTTC. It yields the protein CASSTPQGGSYNEQFF.

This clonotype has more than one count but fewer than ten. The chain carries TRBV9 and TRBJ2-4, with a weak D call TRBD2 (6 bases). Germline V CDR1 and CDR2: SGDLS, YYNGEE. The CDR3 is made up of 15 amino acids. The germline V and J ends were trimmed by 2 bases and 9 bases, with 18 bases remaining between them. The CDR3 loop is CASSVGPGAVPIQYF. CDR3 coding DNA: TGTGCCAGCAGCGTGGGGCCGGGAGCTGTACCCATTCAGTACTTC.

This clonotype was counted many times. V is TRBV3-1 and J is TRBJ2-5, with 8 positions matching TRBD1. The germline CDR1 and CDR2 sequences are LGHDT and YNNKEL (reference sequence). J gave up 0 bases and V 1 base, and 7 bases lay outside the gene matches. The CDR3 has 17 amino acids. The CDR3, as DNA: TGTGCCAGCAGCCAAGGTTTCAGGGGACAGGACCAAGAGACCCAGTACTTC. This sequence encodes CASSQGFRGQDQETQYF.